This section outlines one TCR beta chain sequence together with its context. The antigen remains undetermined. PCR amplification relied on 60 Vbeta primers (plus 13 Jbeta primers). In the authors' methods: About 10 million shared chains were among some 80 million unique TCR beta chains counted in a later analysis. The repertoire was sequenced with immunoSEQ multiplex PCR; TCRdb's copy has only in-frame clones and lacks some. That table supplies the V and J calls and clone size; D and trimming were determined from the DNA. The repertoire holds about 120,000 clones, with approximately 75% as singletons. CDR3 size: 15 residues. V gave up 7 bases and J gave up 4 bases; unmatched junction bases: 12. The germline CDR1 and CDR2 sequences are MDHEN and SYDVKM. This specimen comes from a study of cytomegalovirus exposure and HLA in healthy donors. Points from the study as a whole: There were several of the most significant clusters that appeared linked to common viral pathogens in a later analysis.

The receptor's source is a man between 45 and 60 years old in good health and CMV-seropositive. The chain is built from TRBV28 and TRBJ1-1; 7 bases are shared with TRBD1. The specimen sequenced was PBMCs. CDR3 bases: TGTGCCAGCACCCTCCTCCAGGGGGTGGGCACTGAAGCTTTCTTT. It is translated as CASTLLQGVGTEAFF.